The entry below gives a single T cell receptor beta chain sequence along with its context. No cognate antigen has been identified for it. No much larger clonotype is one base removed from it; base qualities were not supplied. TCRbeta CDR3 regions were amplified from genomic DNA using the immunoSEQ Assay, a bias-controlled multiplex PCR. The paper's processing steps were these. The number of nucleated cells in each sample was estimated from the amplification of reference gene primers within the assay. To quantify the absolute abundance of each unique TCRbeta CDR3 rearrangement, sequence reads were collapsed and filtered. For each sample, productive Simpson clonality was calculated as the square root of Simpson's diversity index across productive rearrangements. The immuneACCESS repertoire file appears here via TCRdb, limited to in-frame rearrangements. These files lack a portion of the clones; in checked studies, under half of the deficit traces to unresolved V genes, and the cause of the others is not known. The D gene and trimming were derived from the DNA, and the V and J assignments and clone size from that table. The sample includes 300,000 or so clones, with around 81% observed a single time. 4.1% of the sample is taken by the ten largest.

This entry belongs to a study of blood T cell repertoires in COVID-19 (dated by TCRdb to the early 2020s). With regard to the full study: Collaborator samples came from the United States, Italy and Spain and covered acute and convalescent phases of COVID-19. Where available, HLA class I and class II types were taken from metadata supplied by the sample provider and were not determined by assay-based typing. Samples were obtained from the ongoing ImmuneRACE study (first 160 participants) and from over a thousand subjects provided by 6 global collaborators. Subjects who had been exposed to COVID-19, were actively infected with it, or had recovered from it provided the deeply sampled blood TCRbeta repertoires that made up the dataset. The sample metadata nearly always contained a de-identified subject ID, COVID-19 status, age in years and sex. The prospective study material was composed of cDNA or gDNA derived from T cells, B-cell-depleted T cells, or PBMCs. The repertoires were released in a freely available public database meant as a resource for research on the immune response to SARS-CoV-2. Overall study outcomes, separate from this receptor: The quantity of clinical and demographic metadata differed by source and by participant and was supplied without curation.

Spanning cysteine to phenylalanine, the CDR3 consists of 14 amino acids. Solely the CDR3 DNA is kept, with 42 bases framed from the first base. At the junction V is shortened by 2 bases and J by 3 bases; bases outside the gene matches: 1. From a lookup of the germline V gene, CDR1 and CDR2 are MNHEY and SVGAGI. The collaborating institutions used their own protocols to collect whole blood in K2EDTA tubes. For TCRbeta analysis, collaborators shipped samples in one of three forms: frozen whole blood, isolated PBMCs, or DNA extracted from either of those sample types. The TCR comes from a woman in her forties or fifties with active or convalescent COVID-19. Sequenced input: peripheral blood. The sequence is built from TRBV6-5 and TRBJ2-1; TRBD2 lines up with 7 middle nucleotides. The nucleotide sequence reads TGTGCCAGCAGTTACGGCGGGAGCTACAATGAGCAGTTCTTC. Its protein product is CASSYGGSYNEQFF.